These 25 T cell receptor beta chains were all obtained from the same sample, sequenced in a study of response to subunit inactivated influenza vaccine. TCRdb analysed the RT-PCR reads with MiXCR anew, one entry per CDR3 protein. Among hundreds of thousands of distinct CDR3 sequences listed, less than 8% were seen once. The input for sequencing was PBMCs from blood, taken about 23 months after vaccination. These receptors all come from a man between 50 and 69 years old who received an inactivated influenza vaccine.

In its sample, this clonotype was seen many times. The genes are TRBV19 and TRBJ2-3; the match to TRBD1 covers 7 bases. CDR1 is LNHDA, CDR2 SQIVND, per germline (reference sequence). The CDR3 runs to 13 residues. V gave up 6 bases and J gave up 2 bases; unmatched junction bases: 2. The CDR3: CASRDRNTDTQYF. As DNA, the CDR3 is TGTGCCAGTAGGGACAGGAACACAGATACGCAGTATTTT.

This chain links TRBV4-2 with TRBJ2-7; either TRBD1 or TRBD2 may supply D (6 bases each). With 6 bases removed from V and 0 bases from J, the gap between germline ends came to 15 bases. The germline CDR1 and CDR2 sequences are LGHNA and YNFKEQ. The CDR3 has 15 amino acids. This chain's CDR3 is CASRHREEGSYEQYF. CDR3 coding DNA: TGTGCCAGCAGACACAGGGAGGAGGGCTCCTACGAGCAGTACTTC.

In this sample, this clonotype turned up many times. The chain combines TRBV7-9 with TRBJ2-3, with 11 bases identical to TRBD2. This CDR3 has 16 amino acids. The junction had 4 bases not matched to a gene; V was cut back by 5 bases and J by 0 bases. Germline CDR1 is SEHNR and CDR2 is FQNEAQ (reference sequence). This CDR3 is CASSPTSGVSTDTQYF. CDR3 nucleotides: TGTGCCAGCAGCCCGACTAGCGGGGTTAGCACAGATACGCAGTATTTT.

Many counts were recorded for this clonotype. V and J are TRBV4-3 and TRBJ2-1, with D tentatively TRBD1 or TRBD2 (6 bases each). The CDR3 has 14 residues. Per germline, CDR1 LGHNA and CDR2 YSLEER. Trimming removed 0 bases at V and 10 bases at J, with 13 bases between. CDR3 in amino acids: CASSQEKGGSEQFF. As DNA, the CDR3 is TGCGCCAGCAGCCAAGAGAAGGGGGGATCCGAGCAGTTCTTC.

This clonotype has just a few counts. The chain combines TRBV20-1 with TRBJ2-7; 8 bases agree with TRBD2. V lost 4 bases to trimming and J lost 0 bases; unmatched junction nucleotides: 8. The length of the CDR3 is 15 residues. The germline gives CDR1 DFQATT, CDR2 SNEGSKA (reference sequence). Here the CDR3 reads CSATPRGVPSYEQYF. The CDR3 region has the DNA TGCAGTGCTACGCCGCGGGGGGTCCCCTCCTACGAGCAGTACTTC.

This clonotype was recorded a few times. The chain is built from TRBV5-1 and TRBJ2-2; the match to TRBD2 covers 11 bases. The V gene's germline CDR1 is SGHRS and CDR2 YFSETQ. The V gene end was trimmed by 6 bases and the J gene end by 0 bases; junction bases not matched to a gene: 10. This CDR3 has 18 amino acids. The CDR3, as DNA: TGCGCCAGCAACAAGGGACTAGCGGTTACCGCGAACACCGGGGAGCTGTTTTTT. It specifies CASNKGLAVTANTGELFF.

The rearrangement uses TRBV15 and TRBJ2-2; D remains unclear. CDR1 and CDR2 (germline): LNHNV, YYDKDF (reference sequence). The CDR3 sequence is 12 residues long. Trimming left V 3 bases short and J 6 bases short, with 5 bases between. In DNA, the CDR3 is TGTGCCACCAGCAGGCCGGCCGGGGAGCTGTTTTTT. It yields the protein CATSRPAGELFF.

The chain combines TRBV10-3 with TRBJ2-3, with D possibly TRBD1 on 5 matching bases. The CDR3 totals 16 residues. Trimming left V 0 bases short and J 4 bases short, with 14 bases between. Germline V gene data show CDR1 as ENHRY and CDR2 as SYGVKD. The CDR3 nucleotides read TGTGCCATCAGTGAGTCCTGGCAGGGTGCGGCAGATACGCAGTATTTT. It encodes CAISESWQGAADTQYF.

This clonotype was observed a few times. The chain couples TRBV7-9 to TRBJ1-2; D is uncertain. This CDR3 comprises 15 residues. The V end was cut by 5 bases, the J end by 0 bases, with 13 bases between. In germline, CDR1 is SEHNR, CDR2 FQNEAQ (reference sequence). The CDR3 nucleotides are TGTGCCAGCAGCACCACGCTATCAGCTAACTATGGCTACACCTTC. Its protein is CASSTTLSANYGYTF.

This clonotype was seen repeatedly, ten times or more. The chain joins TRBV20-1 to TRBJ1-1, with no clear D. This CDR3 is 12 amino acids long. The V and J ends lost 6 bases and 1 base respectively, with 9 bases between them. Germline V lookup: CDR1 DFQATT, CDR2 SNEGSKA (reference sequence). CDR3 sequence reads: CSAFYPNTEAFF. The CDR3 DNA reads TGCAGTGCCTTTTACCCGAACACTGAAGCTTTCTTT.

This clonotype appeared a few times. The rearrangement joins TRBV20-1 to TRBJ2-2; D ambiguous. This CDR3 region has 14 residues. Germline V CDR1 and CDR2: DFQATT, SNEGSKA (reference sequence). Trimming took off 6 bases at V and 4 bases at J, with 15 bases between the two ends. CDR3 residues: CSASHSGSTGELFF. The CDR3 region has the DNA TGCAGTGCCAGCCATTCGGGCTCCACCGGGGAGCTGTTTTTT.

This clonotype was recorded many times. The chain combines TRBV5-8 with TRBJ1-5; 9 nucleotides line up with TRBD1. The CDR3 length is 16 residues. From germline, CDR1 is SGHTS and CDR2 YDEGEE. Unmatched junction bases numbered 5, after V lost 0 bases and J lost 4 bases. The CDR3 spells CASSLVQGARNQPQHF. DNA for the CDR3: TGTGCCAGCAGCTTGGTACAGGGGGCTCGGAATCAGCCCCAGCATTTT.

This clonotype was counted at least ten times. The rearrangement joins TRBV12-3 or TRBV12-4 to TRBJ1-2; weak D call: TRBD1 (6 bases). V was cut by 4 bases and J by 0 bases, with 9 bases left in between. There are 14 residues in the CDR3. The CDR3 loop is CASSYRDSNYGYTF. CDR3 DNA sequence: TGTGCCAGCAGTTACAGGGACTCTAACTATGGCTACACCTTC.

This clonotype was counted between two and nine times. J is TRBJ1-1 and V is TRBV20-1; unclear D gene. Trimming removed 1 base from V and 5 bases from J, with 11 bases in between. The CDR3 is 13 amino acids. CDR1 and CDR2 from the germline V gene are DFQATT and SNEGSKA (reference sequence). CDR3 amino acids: CSARVPSGTEAFF. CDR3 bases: TGCAGTGCTAGAGTCCCCTCTGGGACTGAAGCTTTCTTT.

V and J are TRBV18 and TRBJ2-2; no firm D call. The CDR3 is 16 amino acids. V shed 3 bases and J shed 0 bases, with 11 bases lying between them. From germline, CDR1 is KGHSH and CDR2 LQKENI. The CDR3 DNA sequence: TGTGCCAGCTCACCCACCGGGCCAGCGAACACCGGGGAGCTGTTTTTT. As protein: CASSPTGPANTGELFF.

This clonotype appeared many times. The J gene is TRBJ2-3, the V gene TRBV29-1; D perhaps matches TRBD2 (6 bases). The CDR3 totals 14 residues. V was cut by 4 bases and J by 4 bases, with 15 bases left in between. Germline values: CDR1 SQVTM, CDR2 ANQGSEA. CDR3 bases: TGCAGCGTTGCTAGCGCCATTATATCAGATACGCAGTATTTT. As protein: CSVASAIISDTQYF.

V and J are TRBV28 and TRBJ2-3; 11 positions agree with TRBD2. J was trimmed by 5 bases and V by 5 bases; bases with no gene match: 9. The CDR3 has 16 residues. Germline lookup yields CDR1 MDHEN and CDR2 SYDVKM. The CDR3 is CASSPIAGGLRDTQYF. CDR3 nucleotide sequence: TGTGCCAGCAGTCCGATAGCGGGAGGGCTCAGAGATACGCAGTATTTT.

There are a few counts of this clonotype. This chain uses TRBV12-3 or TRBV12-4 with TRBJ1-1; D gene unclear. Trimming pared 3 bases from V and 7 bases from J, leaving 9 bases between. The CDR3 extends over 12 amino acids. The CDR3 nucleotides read TGTGCCAGCAGTTTTTCTACCGGTGAAGCTTTCTTT. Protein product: CASSFSTGEAFF.

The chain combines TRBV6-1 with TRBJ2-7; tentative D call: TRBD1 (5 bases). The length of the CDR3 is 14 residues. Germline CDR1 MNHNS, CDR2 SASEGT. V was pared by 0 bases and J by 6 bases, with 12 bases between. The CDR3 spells CASSEAGQAAEQYF. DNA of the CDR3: TGTGCCAGCAGTGAAGCGGGGCAGGCGGCCGAGCAGTACTTC.

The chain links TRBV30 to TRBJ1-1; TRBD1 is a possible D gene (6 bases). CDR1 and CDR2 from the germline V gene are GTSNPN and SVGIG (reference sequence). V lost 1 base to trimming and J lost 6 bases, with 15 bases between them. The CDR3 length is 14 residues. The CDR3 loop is CAWSGQGGGSEAFF. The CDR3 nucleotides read TGTGCCTGGAGTGGTCAGGGCGGGGGCTCTGAAGCTTTCTTT.

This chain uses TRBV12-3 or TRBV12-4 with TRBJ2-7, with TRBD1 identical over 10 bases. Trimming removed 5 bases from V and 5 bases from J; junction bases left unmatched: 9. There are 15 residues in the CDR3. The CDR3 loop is CASSITGTGADEQYF. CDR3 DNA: TGTGCCAGCAGTATAACCGGGACAGGGGCTGACGAGCAGTACTTC.

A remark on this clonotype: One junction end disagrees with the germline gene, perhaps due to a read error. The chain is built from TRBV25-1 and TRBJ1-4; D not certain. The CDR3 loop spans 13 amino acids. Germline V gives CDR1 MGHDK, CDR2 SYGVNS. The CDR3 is CAGSEWGLEKLFF. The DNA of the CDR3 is TGTGCCGGCAGTGAATGGGGATTAGAAAAACTGTTTTTT.

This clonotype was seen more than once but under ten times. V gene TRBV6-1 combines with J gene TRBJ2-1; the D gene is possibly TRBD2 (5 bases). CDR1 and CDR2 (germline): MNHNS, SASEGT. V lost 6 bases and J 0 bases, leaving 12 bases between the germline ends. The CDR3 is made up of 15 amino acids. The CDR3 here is CASRPRLSSYNEQFF. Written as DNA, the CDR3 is TGTGCCAGCAGACCCCGACTATCCTCCTACAATGAGCAGTTCTTC.

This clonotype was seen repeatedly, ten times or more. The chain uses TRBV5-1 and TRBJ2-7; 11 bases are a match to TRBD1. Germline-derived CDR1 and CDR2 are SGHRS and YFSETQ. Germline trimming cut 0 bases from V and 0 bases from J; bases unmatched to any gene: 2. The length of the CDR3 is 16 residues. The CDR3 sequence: CASSLAGTGGSYEQYF. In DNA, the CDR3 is TGCGCCAGCAGCTTGGCCGGGACAGGGGGCTCCTACGAGCAGTACTTC.

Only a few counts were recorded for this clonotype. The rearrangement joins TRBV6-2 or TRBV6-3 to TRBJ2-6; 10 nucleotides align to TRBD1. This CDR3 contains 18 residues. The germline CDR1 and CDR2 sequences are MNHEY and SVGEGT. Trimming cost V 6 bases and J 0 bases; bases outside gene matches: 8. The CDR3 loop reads CASSRPGQGYSGANVLTF. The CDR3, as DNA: TGTGCCAGCAGCCGACCGGGACAGGGGTACTCTGGGGCCAACGTCCTGACTTTC.